The entry below describes one TCR beta chain. The antigen is unknown. Authors' methods: ImmunoSEQ junction-only sequences lacked quality scores, so their filtering differed. The table came from immunoSEQ multiplex PCR; TCRdb's copy has only in-frame clones and leaves some out. V and J calls and clone size are as listed in that table; D and trimming were resolved from the DNA. The top ten clones hold under 2% of a sample with around 2,000,000 clones, 85% to 95% of them seen once. This entry comes from a study of shared clonotypes between healthy human individuals. The naive CD8 subset, CD45RO-negative cells positively selected for CCR7, excluded terminally differentiated effector memory CD45RA+ cells. This CDR3 spans 16 amino acids. Overall study findings and caveats: Incompleteness in sorted-subset sequencing, despite large depth, was shown by rarefaction.

The source material was naive CD8+ T cells from PBMCs. The chain employs TRBV21-1 and TRBJ1-5; the D call of TRBD1 is as the table states it, not checked on the DNA. TRBV21-1 constitutes a pseudogene. This receptor was obtained from a man younger than 35 in good health. Some clones in this sample may be carry-over from other donors' samples. The CDR3 sequence is CASSKGFSRVNQPQHF. CDR3 nucleotide sequence: TGTGCCAGCAGCAAAGGATTTTCCAGGGTCAATCAGCCCCAGCATTTT.